This T cell receptor beta chain comes out of a study of CD8+CD57+ T cells in acquired aplastic anemia. Background on the study: Roughly 3 ug was the average amount of DNA from sorted CD4+ and CD8+ cells. Healthy donors yielded 9 million to 14 million CD4+ cell reads on average. Findings of the study overall: Patients versus controls showed no significant CD8+ Simpson's diversity difference. There were roughly 30 CD8+ CDR3 sequences that occurred in both patients and controls.

The CDR3 totals 12 residues. Germline values: CDR1 KGHDR, CDR2 SFDVKD. About this clonotype: Antigen unknown.

Investigators profiled TCR beta VDJ and CDR3 from genomic DNA template. Each CDR3 protein is one row after TCRdb ran MiXCR on the reads. The sample lists about 140,000 distinct CDR3 sequences, more than 35% occurring once. The chain carries TRBV24-1 and TRBJ2-1; 7 bases map to TRBD2. The sample was sorted CD4+, CD8+, or CD8+CD57+ T cells (not recorded which) from PBMCs. The clonotype originates from a human donor in good health, serving as a control. CDR3 residues: CPRRTRSSEQFF. The CDR3 DNA reads as TGTCCCCGAAGGACTAGGTCCAGTGAGCAGTTCTTC.